These T cell receptor beta chains were read from a single sample in a study of blood T cell repertoires in COVID-19. Sequencing used immunoSEQ multiplex PCR; TCRdb keeps in-frame clones, though not all of them. The data hold under 65,000 clones, with around 70% observed a single time. The specimen was peripheral blood. These receptors were obtained from a woman in her 70s with acute or convalescent COVID-19. CDR3s include the opening cysteine and the closing phenylalanine or tryptophan. Each record gives: clone size, V gene, CDR3 length, J gene, D gene, CDR3 DNA, CDR3 protein. The D gene is left open where the match is weak. Clone size is given for some rows only: seen once, a few or many times, or a class if the clone is expanded.

-	TRBV5-4	15	TRBJ2-1	-	TGTGCCAGCAGCCTTCCCGACAGGTCCTACAATGAGCAGTTCTTC	CASSLPDRSYNEQFF
-	TRBV5-6	14	TRBJ1-2	TRBD1	TGTGCCAGCAGCAATATTAACAGGGGTGGTGGCTACACCTTC	CASSNINRGGGYTF
few	TRBV27	13	TRBJ1-5	-	TGTGCCAGCAGTTTGGGAGGAAGGCAGCCCCAGCATTTT	CASSLGGRQPQHF
many	TRBV20-1	11	TRBJ1-2	-	TGCAGTGCTAGAGTAAACTATGGCTACACCTTC	CSARVNYGYTF
-	TRBV24-1	17	TRBJ2-3	-	TGTGCCACCAGTGATTCCTCTGGGGGGACTCGCACAGATACGCAGTATTTT	CATSDSSGGTRTDTQYF
-	TRBV9	13	TRBJ1-2	TRBD1	TGTGCCAGCAGCGTTCGGTGGACAGGAGGCTACACCTTC	CASSVRWTGGYTF
-	TRBV19	15	TRBJ1-1	-	TGTGCCAGTGCTAGGGGGATATCCATGAACACTGAAGCTTTCTTT	CASARGISMNTEAFF
-	TRBV6-5	15	TRBJ1-6	-	TGTGCCATCAACGCGGGACTCGGGTCGGGTTCACCCCTCCACTTT	CAINAGLGSGSPLHF
-	TRBV19	14	TRBJ1-1	-	TGTGCCAGTACCGAGAGAGGGGGGAACACTGAAGCTTTCTTT	CASTERGGNTEAFF
-	TRBV7-3	17	TRBJ2-7	TRBD1	TGTGCCAGCAGCTTAACGTCCCCCGGGACAGGGATCTACGAGCAGTACTTC	CASSLTSPGTGIYEQYF
-	TRBV10-3	13	TRBJ2-5	-	TGTGCCATCAGTGAGTGGAGCCAAGAGACCCAGTACTTC	CAISEWSQETQYF
few	TRBV10-1	13	TRBJ1-6	-	TGCGCCAGCAGTGAGGACAGTAATTCACCCCTCCACTTT	CASSEDSNSPLHF
few	TRBV27	17	TRBJ2-6	TRBD1	TGTGCCAGCAGTTTAAAAGGACAGGGTGCTGGGGCCAACGTCCTGACTTTC	CASSLKGQGAGANVLTF
-	TRBV24-1	16	TRBJ2-3	-	TGTGCCACCAGTGCGGCAAGCAGGGATGGGACAGATACGCAGTATTTT	CATSAASRDGTDTQYF
few	TRBV10-3	19	TRBJ1-3	-	TGTGCCATCAGTAAGCGAACGGAGACCTCGTCAGCCATCGGAAACACCATATATTTT	CAISKRTETSSAIGNTIYF
-	TRBV6-5	14	TRBJ2-3	TRBD2	TGTGCCAGTCTTACTAGCGGGAAAACAGATACGCAGTATTTT	CASLTSGKTDTQYF
-	TRBV29-1	14	TRBJ2-1	-	TGCAGCGTGGGGCCCGCGAGAACCTACAATGAGCAGTTCTTC	CSVGPARTYNEQFF
-	TRBV5-8	17	TRBJ2-1	TRBD2	TGTGCCAGCAGCTTGGTCCGACTAGCGGGGCATTACAATGAGCAGTTCTTC	CASSLVRLAGHYNEQFF
-	TRBV7-9	13	TRBJ1-2	-	TGTGCCAGCAGCCAGGACAGAAACTATGGCTACACCTTC	CASSQDRNYGYTF
many	TRBV30	12	TRBJ2-1	TRBD1	TGTGCCGGCCGACAGGGGGTGAGTGAGCAGTTCTTC	CAGRQGVSEQFF
few	TRBV6-5	16	TRBJ2-1	TRBD2	TGTGCCAGCAGTTACTCGAGCGGGGGGGCCGGGAATGAGCAGTTCTTC	CASSYSSGGAGNEQFF
few	TRBV5-8	13	TRBJ2-6	-	TGTGCCAGCACCGTCTCTGGGGCCAACGTCCTGACTTTC	CASTVSGANVLTF
-	TRBV12-3/TRBV12-4	13	TRBJ1-1	-	TGTGCCAGCAGTTGGCGGGGGAACACTGAAGCTTTCTTT	CASSWRGNTEAFF
-	TRBV10-1	17	TRBJ1-6	-	TGCGCCAGCAGTGAGAAGGGGGGGCGAACCGACCTTTCACCCCTCCACTTT	CASSEKGGRTDLSPLHF
-	TRBV7-9	16	TRBJ1-1	-	TGTGCCAGCAGCCCCGGGGACGGGGGGGTGAACACTGAAGCTTTCTTT	CASSPGDGGVNTEAFF
-	TRBV29-1	13	TRBJ2-7	-	TGCAGCGTTGAAACGGGAGTCTCAAATCGGCAGTACTTC	CSVETGVSNRQYF
-	TRBV6-5	15	TRBJ1-1	-	TGTGCCAGCAGTTACGAGAACAGAAGGAACACTGAAGCTTTCTTT	CASSYENRRNTEAFF